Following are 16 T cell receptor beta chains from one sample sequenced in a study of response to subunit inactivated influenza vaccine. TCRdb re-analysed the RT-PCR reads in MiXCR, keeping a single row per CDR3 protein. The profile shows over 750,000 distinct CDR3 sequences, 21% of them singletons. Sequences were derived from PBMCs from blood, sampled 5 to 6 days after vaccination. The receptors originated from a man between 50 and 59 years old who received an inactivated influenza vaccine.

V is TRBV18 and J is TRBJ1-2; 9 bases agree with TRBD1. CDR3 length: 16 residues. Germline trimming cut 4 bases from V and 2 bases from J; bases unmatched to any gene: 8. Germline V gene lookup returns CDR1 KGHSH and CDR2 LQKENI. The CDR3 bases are TGTGCCAGCTCACTAACTACAGGACAGGGGAACTATGGCTACACCTTC. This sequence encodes CASSLTTGQGNYGYTF.

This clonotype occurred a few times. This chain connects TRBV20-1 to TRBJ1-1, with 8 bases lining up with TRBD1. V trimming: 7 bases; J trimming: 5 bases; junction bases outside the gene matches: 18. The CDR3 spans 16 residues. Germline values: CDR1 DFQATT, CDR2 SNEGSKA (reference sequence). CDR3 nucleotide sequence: TGCAGTGTTCTCCCCCCACTCGACAGGGGTAGAACTGAAGCTTTCTTT. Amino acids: CSVLPPLDRGRTEAFF.

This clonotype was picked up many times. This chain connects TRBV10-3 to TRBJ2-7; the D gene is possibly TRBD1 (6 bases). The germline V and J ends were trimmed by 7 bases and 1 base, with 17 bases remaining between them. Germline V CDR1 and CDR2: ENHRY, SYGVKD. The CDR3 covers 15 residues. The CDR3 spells CAINTQGQNSYEQYF. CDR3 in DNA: TGTGCCATCAATACTCAGGGGCAAAATTCCTACGAGCAGTACTTC.

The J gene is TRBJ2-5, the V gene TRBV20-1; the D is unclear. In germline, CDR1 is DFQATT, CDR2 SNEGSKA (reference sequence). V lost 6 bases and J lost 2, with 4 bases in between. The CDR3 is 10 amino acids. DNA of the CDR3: TGCAGTGCCCCACAAGAGACCCAGTACTTC. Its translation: CSAPQETQYF.

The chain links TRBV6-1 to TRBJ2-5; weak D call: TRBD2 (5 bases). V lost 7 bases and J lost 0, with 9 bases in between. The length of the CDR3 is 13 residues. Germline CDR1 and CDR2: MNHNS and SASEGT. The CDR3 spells CASNPGDQETQYF. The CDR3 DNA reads TGTGCCAGCAACCCCGGGGACCAAGAGACCCAGTACTTC.

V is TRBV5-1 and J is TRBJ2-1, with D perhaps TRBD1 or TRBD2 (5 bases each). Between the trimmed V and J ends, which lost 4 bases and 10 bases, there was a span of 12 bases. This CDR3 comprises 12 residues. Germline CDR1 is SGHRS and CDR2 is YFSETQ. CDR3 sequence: CASSDRGVEQFF. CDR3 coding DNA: TGCGCCAGCAGCGACCGGGGCGTAGAGCAGTTCTTC.

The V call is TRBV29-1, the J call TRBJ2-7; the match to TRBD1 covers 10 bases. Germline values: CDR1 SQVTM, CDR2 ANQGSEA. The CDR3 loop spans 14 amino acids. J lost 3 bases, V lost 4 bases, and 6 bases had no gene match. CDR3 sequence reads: CSVGETGGGYEQYF. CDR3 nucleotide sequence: TGCAGCGTTGGCGAGACAGGGGGCGGCTACGAGCAGTACTTC.

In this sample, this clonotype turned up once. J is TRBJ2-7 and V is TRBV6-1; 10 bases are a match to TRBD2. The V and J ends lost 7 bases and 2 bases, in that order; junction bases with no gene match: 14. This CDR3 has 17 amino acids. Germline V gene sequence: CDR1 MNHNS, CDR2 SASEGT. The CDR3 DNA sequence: TGTGCCAGCAATCTCCTAGCGGGAGTCCCCCAGACCTACGAGCAGTACTTC. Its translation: CASNLLAGVPQTYEQYF.

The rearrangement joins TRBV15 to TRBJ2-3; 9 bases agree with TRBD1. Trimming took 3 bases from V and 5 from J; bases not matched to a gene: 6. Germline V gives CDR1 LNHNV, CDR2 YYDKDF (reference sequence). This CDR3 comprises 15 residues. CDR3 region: CATSRGQGGIDTQYF. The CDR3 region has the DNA TGTGCCACCAGCAGGGGACAGGGAGGGATAGATACGCAGTATTTT.

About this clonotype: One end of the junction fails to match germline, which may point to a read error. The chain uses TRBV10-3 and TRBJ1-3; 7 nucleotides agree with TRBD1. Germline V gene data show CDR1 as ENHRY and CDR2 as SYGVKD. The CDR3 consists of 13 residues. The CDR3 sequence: CAIRTGSGNTISF. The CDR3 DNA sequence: TGTGCCATCAGGACAGGGTCTGGAAACACCATATCTTTT.

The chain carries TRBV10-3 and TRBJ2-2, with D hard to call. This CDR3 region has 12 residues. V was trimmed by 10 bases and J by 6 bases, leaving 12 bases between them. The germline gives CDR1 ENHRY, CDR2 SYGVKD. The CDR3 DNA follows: TGTGCCACCGGTCCTGTACCCGGGGAGCTGTTTTTT. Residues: CATGPVPGELFF.

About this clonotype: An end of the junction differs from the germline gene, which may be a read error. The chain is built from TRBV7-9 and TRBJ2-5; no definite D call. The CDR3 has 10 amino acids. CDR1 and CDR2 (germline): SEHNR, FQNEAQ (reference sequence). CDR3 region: CASSTDRVDF. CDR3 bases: TGTGCCAGCAGTACGGACCGGGTTGACTTC.

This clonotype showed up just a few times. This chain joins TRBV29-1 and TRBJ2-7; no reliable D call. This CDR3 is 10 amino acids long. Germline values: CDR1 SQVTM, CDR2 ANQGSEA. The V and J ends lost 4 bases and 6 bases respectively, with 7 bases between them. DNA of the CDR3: TGCAGCGTTGCAGCAGGCGAGCAGTACTTC. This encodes CSVAAGEQYF.

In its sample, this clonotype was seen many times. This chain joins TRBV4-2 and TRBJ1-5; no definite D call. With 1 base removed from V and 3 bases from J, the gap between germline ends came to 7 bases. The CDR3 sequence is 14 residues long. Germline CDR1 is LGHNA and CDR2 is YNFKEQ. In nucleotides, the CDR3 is TGTGCCAGCAGCCAAGTGGGGTCCAATCAGCCCCAGCATTTT. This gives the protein CASSQVGSNQPQHF.

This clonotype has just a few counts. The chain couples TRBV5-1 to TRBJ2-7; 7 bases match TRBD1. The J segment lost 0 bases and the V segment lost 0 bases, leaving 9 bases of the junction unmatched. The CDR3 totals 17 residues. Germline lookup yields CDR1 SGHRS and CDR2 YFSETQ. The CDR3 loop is CASSLAPRGRISYEQYF. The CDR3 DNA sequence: TGCGCCAGCAGCTTGGCCCCTAGGGGGCGGATCTCCTACGAGCAGTACTTC.

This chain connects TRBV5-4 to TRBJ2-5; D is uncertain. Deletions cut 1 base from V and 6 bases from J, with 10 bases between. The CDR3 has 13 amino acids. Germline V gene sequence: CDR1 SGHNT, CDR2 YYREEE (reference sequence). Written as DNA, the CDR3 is TGTGCCAGCAGCTTGTATCGGCAGAAGACCCAGTACTTC. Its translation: CASSLYRQKTQYF.